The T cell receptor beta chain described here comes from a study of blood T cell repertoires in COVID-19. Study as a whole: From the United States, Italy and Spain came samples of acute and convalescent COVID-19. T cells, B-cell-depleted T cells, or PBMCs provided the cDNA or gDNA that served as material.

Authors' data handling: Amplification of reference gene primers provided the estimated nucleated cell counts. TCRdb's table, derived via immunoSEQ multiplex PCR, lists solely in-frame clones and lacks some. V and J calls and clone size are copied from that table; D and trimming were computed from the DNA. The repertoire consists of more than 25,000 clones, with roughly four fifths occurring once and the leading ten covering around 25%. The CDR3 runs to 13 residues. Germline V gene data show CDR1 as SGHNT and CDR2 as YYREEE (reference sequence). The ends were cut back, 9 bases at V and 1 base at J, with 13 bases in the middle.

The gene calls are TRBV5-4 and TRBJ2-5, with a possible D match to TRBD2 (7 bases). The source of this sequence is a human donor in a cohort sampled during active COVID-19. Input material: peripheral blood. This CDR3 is CATGGAAQETQYF. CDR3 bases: TGTGCCACTGGGGGGGCGGCCCAAGAGACCCAGTACTTC.